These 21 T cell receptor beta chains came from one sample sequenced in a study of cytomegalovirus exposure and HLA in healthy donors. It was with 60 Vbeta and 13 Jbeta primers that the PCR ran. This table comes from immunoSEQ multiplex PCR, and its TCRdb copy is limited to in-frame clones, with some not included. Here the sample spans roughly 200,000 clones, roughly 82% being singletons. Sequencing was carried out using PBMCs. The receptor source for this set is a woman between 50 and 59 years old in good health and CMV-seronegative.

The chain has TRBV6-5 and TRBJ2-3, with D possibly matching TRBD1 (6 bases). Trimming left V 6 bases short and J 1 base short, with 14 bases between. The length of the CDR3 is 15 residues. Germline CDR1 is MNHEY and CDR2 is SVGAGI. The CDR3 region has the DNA TGTGCCAGCAGGCCAGGGGTTTTGGGCACAGATACGCAGTATTTT. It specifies CASRPGVLGTDTQYF.

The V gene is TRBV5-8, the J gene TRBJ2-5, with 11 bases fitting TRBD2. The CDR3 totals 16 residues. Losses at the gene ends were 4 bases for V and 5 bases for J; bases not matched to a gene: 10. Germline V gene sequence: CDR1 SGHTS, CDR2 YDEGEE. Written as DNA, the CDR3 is TGTGCCAGCAGCGGAATAGCGGGGGGGCCTGATGAGACCCAGTACTTC. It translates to CASSGIAGGPDETQYF.

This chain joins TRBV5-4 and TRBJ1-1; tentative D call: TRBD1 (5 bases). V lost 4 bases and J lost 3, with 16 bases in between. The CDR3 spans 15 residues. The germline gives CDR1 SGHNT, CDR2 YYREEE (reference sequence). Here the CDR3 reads CASSPGSKGHTEAFF. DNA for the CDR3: TGTGCCAGCAGCCCCGGTTCGAAGGGGCACACTGAAGCTTTCTTT.

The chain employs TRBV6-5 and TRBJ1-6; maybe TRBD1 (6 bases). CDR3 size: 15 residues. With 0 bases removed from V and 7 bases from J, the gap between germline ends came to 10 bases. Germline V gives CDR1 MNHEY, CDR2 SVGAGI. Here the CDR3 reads CASSYSRGGNSPLHF. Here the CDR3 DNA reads TGTGCCAGCAGTTACTCTCGAGGGGGAAATTCACCCCTCCACTTT.

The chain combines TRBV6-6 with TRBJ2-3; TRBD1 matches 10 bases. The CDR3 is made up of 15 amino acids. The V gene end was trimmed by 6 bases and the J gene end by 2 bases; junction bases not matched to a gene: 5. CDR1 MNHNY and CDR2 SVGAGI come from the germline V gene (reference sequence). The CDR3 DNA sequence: TGTGCCAGCAGGGGGACAGGGGAACCCACAGATACGCAGTATTTT. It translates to CASRGTGEPTDTQYF.

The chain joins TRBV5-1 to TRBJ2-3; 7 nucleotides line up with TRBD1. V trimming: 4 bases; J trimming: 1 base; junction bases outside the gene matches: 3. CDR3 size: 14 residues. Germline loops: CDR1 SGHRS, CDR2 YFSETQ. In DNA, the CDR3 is TGCGCCAGCAGCCCCGGACAGGGCACAGATACGCAGTATTTT. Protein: CASSPGQGTDTQYF.

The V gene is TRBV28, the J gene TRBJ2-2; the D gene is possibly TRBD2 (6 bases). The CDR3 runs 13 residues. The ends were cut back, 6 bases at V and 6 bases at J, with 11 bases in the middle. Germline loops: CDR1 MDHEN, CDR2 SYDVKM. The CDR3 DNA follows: TGTGCCAGCAGGCCCTCGGGGGCCGGGGAGCTGTTTTTT. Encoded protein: CASRPSGAGELFF.

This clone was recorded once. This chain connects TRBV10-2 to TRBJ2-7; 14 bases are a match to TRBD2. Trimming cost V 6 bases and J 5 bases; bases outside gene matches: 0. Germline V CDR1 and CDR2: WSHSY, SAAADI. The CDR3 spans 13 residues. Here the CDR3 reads CASRGLAGDEQYF. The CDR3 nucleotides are TGCGCCAGCAGGGGACTAGCGGGGGACGAGCAGTACTTC.

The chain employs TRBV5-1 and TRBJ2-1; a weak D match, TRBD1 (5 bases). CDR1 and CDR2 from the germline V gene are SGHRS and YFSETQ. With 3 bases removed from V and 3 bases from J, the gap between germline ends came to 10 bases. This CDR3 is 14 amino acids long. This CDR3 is CASSSGKGYNEQFF. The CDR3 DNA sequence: TGCGCCAGCAGCTCAGGGAAGGGCTACAATGAGCAGTTCTTC.

CDR3 amino acids: CASSPNPLSYEQYF. CDR3 sequence (DNA): TGTGCCAGCAGCCCCAACCCTCTCTCCTACGAGCAGTACTTC. This chain links TRBV7-6 with TRBJ2-5; D gene ambiguous. The J call is doubtful: the DNA matches TRBJ2-7 better. The CDR3 extends over 14 amino acids. The germline gives CDR1 SGHVS, CDR2 FNYEAQ.

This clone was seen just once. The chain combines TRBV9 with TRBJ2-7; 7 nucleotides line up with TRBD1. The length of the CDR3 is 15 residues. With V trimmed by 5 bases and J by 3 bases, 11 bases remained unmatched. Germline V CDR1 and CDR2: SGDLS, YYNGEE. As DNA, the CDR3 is TGTGCCAGCAGTAAGAGACAGGGTGCGGGCTACGAGCAGTACTTC. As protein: CASSKRQGAGYEQYF.

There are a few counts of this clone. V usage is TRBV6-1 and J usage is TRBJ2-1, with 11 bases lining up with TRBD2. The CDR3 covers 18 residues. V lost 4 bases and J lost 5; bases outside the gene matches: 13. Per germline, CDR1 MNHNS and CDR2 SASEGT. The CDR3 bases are TGTGCCAGCAGTGTCTCCCCGCTAGCGGGAGGAATTGACAATGAGCAGTTCTTC. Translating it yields CASSVSPLAGGIDNEQFF.

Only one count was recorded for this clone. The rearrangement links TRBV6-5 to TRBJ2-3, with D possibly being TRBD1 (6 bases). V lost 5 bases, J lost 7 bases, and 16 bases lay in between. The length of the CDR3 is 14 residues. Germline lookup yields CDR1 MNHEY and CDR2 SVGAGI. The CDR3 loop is CASSAHSGAYTQYF. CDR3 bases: TGTGCCAGCAGTGCCCATTCAGGGGCTTATACGCAGTATTTT.

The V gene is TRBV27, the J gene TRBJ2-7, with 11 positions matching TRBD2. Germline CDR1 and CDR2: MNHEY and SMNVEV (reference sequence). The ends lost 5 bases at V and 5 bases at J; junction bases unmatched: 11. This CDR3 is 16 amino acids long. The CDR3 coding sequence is TGTGCCAGCAGTCGAGGGACTAGCGGTGCCTCTGACGAGCAGTACTTC. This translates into CASSRGTSGASDEQYF.

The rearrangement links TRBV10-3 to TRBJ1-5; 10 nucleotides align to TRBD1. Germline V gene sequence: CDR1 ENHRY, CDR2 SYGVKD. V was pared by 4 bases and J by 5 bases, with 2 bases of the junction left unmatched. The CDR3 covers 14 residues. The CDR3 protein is CAISGGTGDQPQHF. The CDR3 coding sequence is TGTGCCATCAGTGGAGGGACAGGGGATCAGCCCCAGCATTTT.

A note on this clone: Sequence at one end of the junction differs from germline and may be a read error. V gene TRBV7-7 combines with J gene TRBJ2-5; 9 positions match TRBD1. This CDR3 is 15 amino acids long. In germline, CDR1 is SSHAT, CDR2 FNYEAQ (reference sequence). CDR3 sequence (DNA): TGTGCTAGCAGCCGGACAGGGGTGAGGAAAGAGACCCAGTACTTC. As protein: CASSRTGVRKETQYF. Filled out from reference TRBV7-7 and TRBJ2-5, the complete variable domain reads GAGVSQSPRYKVTKRGQDVTLRCDPISSHATLYWYQQALGQGPEFLTYFNYEAQPDKSGLPSDRFSAERPEGSISTLTIQRTEQRDSAMYRCASSRTGVRKETQYFGPGTRLLVL.

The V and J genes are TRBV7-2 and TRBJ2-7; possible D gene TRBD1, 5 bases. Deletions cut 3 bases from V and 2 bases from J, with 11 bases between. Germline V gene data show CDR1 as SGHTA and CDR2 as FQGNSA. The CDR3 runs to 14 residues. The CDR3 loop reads CASSFPTETYEQYF. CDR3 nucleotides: TGTGCCAGCAGCTTCCCGACAGAAACCTACGAGCAGTACTTC.

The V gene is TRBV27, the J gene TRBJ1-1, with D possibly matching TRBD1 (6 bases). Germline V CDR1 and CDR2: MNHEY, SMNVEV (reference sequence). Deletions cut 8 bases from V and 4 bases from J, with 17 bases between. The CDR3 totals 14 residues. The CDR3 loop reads CASVGQSSGTEAFF. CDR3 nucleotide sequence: TGTGCCAGCGTCGGACAGTCCAGCGGCACTGAAGCTTTCTTT.

The CDR3 loop is CASFTRGPAYEQYF. CDR3 nucleotides: TGTGCCAGCTTCACACGGGGTCCGGCCTACGAGCAGTACTTC. The chain employs TRBV18 and TRBJ2-7; D might be TRBD2 (5 bases). Germline V lookup: CDR1 KGHSH, CDR2 LQKENI. The V end was cut by 7 bases, the J end by 2 bases, with 15 bases between. CDR3 size: 14 residues.

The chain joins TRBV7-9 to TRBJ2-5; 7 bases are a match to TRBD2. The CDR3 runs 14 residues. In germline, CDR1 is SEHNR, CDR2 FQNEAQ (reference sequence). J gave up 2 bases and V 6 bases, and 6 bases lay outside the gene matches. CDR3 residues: CASRERGVQETQYF. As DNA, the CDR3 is TGTGCCAGCAGGGAGCGGGGTGTGCAAGAGACCCAGTACTTC.

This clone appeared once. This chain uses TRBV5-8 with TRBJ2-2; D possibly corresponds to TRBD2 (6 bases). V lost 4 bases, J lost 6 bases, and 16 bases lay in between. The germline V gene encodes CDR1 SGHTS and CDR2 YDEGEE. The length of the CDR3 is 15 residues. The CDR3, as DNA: TGTGCCAGCAGCAGGCGGGGAAGTCGGGCCGGGGAGCTGTTTTTT. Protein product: CASSRRGSRAGELFF.